This is a list of T cell receptor beta chains from one sample in a study of CD8+ T cells in alopecia areata. The assay was immunoSEQ multiplex PCR, and TCRdb's table has in-frame clones only and misses some. The sample yields about 200,000 clones, 50% to 70% seen once. Sample: CD4+ T cells sorted from blood, taken at week 0. These receptors were collected from a human donor with alopecia areata. CDR3s include the opening cysteine and the closing phenylalanine or tryptophan. D genes are given only for firm matches. The size field is filled for only some rows; it gives once, few, many or a size class.

d_call	clone_size	j_call	v_call	cdr3_nt	cdr3_aa
NA	NA	TRBJ2-7	TRBV11-2	TGTGCCAGCAGCTTAGATCTCTCCTACGAGCAGTACTTC	CASSLDLSYEQYF
NA	NA	TRBJ1-4	TRBV30	TGTGCCTGGACGACCGCCGTTGCCGGCAGGCTAAGAGGAAAACTGTTTTTT	CAWTTAVAGRLRGKLFF
NA	few	TRBJ2-2	TRBV19	TGTGCCACCTCAGAACCCGGGGAGCTGTTTTTT	CATSEPGELFF
NA	once	TRBJ1-5	TRBV7-2	TGTGCCAGCAGCTTAGTGCAAGCTAGCAATCAGCCCCAGCATTTT	CASSLVQASNQPQHF
TRBD1	NA	TRBJ1-2	TRBV29-1	TGCAGCGTTGGACAGGGCTACTATGGCTACACCTTC	CSVGQGYYGYTF
NA	NA	TRBJ2-2	TRBV2	TGTGCCAGCAGTGATCGACAGGTCACCGGGGAGCTGTTTTTT	CASSDRQVTGELFF
NA	NA	TRBJ1-4	TRBV7-9	TGTGCCAGCAGCCCCAGGGACCTAAGAGGGGAAAAACTGTTTTTT	CASSPRDLRGEKLFF
TRBD2	NA	TRBJ2-7	TRBV29-1	TGCAGCGTACCTAGCGGGGGCTACGAGCAGTACTTC	CSVPSGGYEQYF
TRBD2	NA	TRBJ2-3	TRBV30	TGTGCCTGGCGTCCGGGACTAGCGGGGAGGCAGTATTTT	CAWRPGLAGRQYF
NA	NA	TRBJ2-7	TRBV9	TGTGCCAGCAGCGTAGGAACTAGCAGAGAGTACGAGCAGTACTTC	CASSVGTSREYEQYF
NA	NA	TRBJ2-7	TRBV20-1	TGCAGCGCGAACAGGTTCTACGAGCAGTACTTC	CSANRFYEQYF
NA	NA	TRBJ2-7	TRBV2	TGTGCCAGCAGGGCCGTGGGGAGCGTCTACGAGCAGTACTTC	CASRAVGSVYEQYF
TRBD1	NA	TRBJ1-5	TRBV2	TGTGCCAGCAGCGGGACAGGGGGAAGTCAGCCCCAGCATTTT	CASSGTGGSQPQHF
TRBD2	few	TRBJ2-2	TRBV2	TGTGCCAGCAATAGCGGGAACGCCGGGGAGCTGTTTTTT	CASNSGNAGELFF
TRBD2	NA	TRBJ2-1	TRBV5-6	TGTGCCAGCAGCTACCGACTAGCGGGAGTGAGGTACAATGAGCAGTTCTTC	CASSYRLAGVRYNEQFF
TRBD1	once	TRBJ2-1	TRBV14	TGTGCCAGCAGCCCCCTCGGGACAGGCAACGACAATGAGCAGTTCTTC	CASSPLGTGNDNEQFF
TRBD1	NA	TRBJ1-2	TRBV5-4	TGTGCCAGCAGCTCCCCGGGACAGAGCTATGGCTACACCTTC	CASSSPGQSYGYTF
NA	NA	TRBJ2-1	TRBV5-1	TGCGCCAGCAGCTTCACATCAGGAGGGCTCTTCAATGAGCAGTTCTTC	CASSFTSGGLFNEQFF
NA	NA	TRBJ1-5	TRBV15	TGTGCCACCAGCCCTAAGGGTGAGGCAAATCAGCCCCAGCATTTT	CATSPKGEANQPQHF
TRBD1	NA	TRBJ1-5	TRBV30	TGTGCCTGGAGTGCCACAGGGGCATTTAGCAATCAGCCCCAGCATTTT	CAWSATGAFSNQPQHF
NA	few	TRBJ2-1	TRBV7-3	TGTGCCAGCAGCTTAAAGGGAGGCGATTGGGAGCAGTTCTTC	CASSLKGGDWEQFF
NA	few	TRBJ1-3	TRBV30	TGTGCCTGGAGTGGACTCGGGATCTCTGGAAACACCATATATTTT	CAWSGLGISGNTIYF
NA	NA	TRBJ1-1	TRBV14	TGTGCCAGCAGCCCCGGGACCAACACTGAAGCTTTCTTT	CASSPGTNTEAFF
NA	NA	TRBJ2-3	TRBV2	TGTGCCAGCAGTGAAGGCGGACGGCCAGATACGCAGTATTTT	CASSEGGRPDTQYF
TRBD1	NA	TRBJ2-5	TRBV15	TGTGCCACCAGCAGAGCCCAGGGGGCCTCGGTGGGGCAAGAGACCCAGTACTTC	CATSRAQGASVGQETQYF
TRBD1	NA	TRBJ1-2	TRBV7-3	TGTGCCAGCAGCTCAGGACAGGGAGGAGGCTACACCTTC	CASSSGQGGGYTF
NA	once	TRBJ2-2	TRBV30	TGTGCCTGGAGCCGACAAGTTCGACGGGAGCTGTTTTTT	CAWSRQVRRELFF
TRBD2	NA	TRBJ2-5	TRBV30	TGTGCCTGGAGTCCCGGGGGGGGCCGAGAGACCCAGTACTTC	CAWSPGGGRETQYF
NA	NA	TRBJ1-1	TRBV29-1	TGCAGCGTTGAAGGGGATTCAGGGAAAATGAACACTGAAGCTTTCTTT	CSVEGDSGKMNTEAFF
TRBD1	NA	TRBJ2-7	TRBV6-5	TGTGCCAGCAGGGGACAGTTGAGCTCCTACGAGCAGTACTTC	CASRGQLSSYEQYF
NA	NA	TRBJ1-1	TRBV7-9	TGTGCCAGCAGCTTTAACGAGAACACTGAAGCTTTCTTT	CASSFNENTEAFF
NA	NA	TRBJ2-7	TRBV18	TGTGCCAGCTCACCACAGGCCAGGGGCCCAGGAGAGCAGTACTTC	CASSPQARGPGEQYF
TRBD2	few	TRBJ2-1	TRBV6-6	TGTGCCAGCATCCACGGGACTAGCGGGATGGCTGAGCAGTTCTTC	CASIHGTSGMAEQFF
NA	NA	TRBJ1-2	TRBV18	TGTGCCAGCTCACCGGGTGACGGCTACACCTTC	CASSPGDGYTF
NA	few	TRBJ2-4	TRBV29-1	TGCAGCGTTCGCCCCGGAGGTAACATTCAGTACTTC	CSVRPGGNIQYF
NA	once	TRBJ2-3	TRBV4-2	TGTGCCAGCAGCCAAGAAGCCAGCGGATTCACAGATACGCAGTATTTT	CASSQEASGFTDTQYF
NA	few	TRBJ1-1	TRBV29-1	TGCAGCGTGGCCTTGGTTTTGGGGAACACTGAAGCTTTCTTT	CSVALVLGNTEAFF
NA	NA	TRBJ2-5	TRBV5-1	TGCGCCAGCAGCCTCAGCACCGGGGATAGGGAGACCCAGTACTTC	CASSLSTGDRETQYF
NA	once	TRBJ2-1	TRBV18	TGTGCCAGCCGCCGGGGGACTCGGGTCAATGAGCAGTTCTTC	CASRRGTRVNEQFF
NA	NA	TRBJ2-2	TRBV6-4	TGTGCCAGCACCCCCGGGAGCGCCGGGGAGCTGTTTTTT	CASTPGSAGELFF